The 17 T cell receptor beta chains below come from one sample, sequenced in a study of blood T cell repertoires in COVID-19. Assay: immunoSEQ multiplex PCR; the TCRdb copy retains only in-frame clones and omits some. The data show some 300,000 clones, with over 80% seen just once and less than 4.5% held by the top ten. Sequenced material: peripheral blood. These receptors were collected from a woman between 50 and 59 years old with active or convalescent COVID-19.

J is TRBJ1-1 and V is TRBV5-6; no definite D call. The CDR3 length is 15 residues. The germline V gene encodes CDR1 SGHDT and CDR2 YYEEEE. The V end lost 4 bases, the J end lost 0 bases, and 13 bases lay between the germline ends. For the CDR3, the DNA is TGTGCCAGCAGCCCTGAACATCGCATGAACACTGAAGCTTTCTTT. It is translated as CASSPEHRMNTEAFF.

V gene TRBV6-1 combines with J gene TRBJ2-5; TRBD2 matches at 8 bases. This CDR3 has 17 residues. Trimming removed 3 bases from V and 4 bases from J; junction bases left unmatched: 13. The V gene's germline CDR1 is MNHNS and CDR2 SASEGT. Here the CDR3 reads CASSEDGRAKGGETQYF. CDR3 in DNA: TGTGCCAGCAGTGAGGACGGGAGGGCCAAGGGAGGAGAGACCCAGTACTTC.

The CDR3 region has the DNA TGTGCCAGCAGGGATCTAGGCCAAGAGACCCAGTACTTC. It encodes CASRDLGQETQYF. The V call is TRBV2, the J call TRBJ2-5; D gene unclear. Per germline, CDR1 SNHLY and CDR2 FYNNEI. V shed 6 bases and J shed 1 base, with 9 bases lying between them. The CDR3 is 13 residues long.

The chain is built from TRBV5-8 and TRBJ1-6; 7 positions agree with TRBD1. The CDR3 spans 15 residues. Germline V CDR1 and CDR2: SGHTS, YDEGEE. With V trimmed by 4 bases and J by 7 bases, 8 bases remained unmatched. The CDR3 is CASSRDRDRNSPLHF. The CDR3 DNA sequence: TGTGCCAGCAGCCGTGACAGGGATAGGAATTCACCCCTCCACTTT.

The DNA for the CDR3 is TGTGCCAGTAGCGGGACAGTTATCTACGAGCAGTACTTC. It codes for CASSGTVIYEQYF. V is TRBV19 and J is TRBJ2-7; 7 nucleotides match TRBD1. Trimming cost V 6 bases and J 3 bases; bases outside gene matches: 5. The CDR3 has 13 residues. The germline gives CDR1 LNHDA, CDR2 SQIVND (reference sequence).

The rearrangement joins TRBV7-9 to TRBJ1-1; 8 bases are shared with TRBD1. Trimming removed 5 bases from V and 5 bases from J; junction bases left unmatched: 16. CDR1 SEHNR and CDR2 FQNEAQ come from the germline V gene (reference sequence). The CDR3 extends over 17 amino acids. The CDR3 loop is CASSPYLGQGLRTEAFF. CDR3 nucleotides: TGTGCCAGCAGCCCTTATCTCGGACAGGGCTTGAGAACTGAAGCTTTCTTT.

The DNA for the CDR3 is TGCAGCGCCCTGGGGGAGGGTCGTTTCACCGGGGAGCTGTTTTTT. Residues: CSALGEGRFTGELFF. J is TRBJ2-2 and V is TRBV29-1; 7 bases line up with TRBD2. V shed 7 bases, J shed 4 bases, and the junction held 12 bases outside the gene matches. The CDR3 is 15 amino acids. Looked up from germline, CDR1 is SQVTM and CDR2 is ANQGSEA.

The gene calls are TRBV5-1 and TRBJ1-1; 7 positions agree with TRBD1. The ends lost 4 bases at V and 11 bases at J; junction bases unmatched: 8. The length of the CDR3 is 12 residues. Germline CDR1 and CDR2: SGHRS and YFSETQ. CDR3 sequence reads: CASSPNRGQAFF. In DNA, the CDR3 is TGCGCCAGCAGCCCTAACAGGGGACAGGCTTTCTTT.

In DNA, the CDR3 is TGTGCCAGCAGCTTACCGGGACAGGGGGCCTACGAGCAGTACTTC. Amino acid sequence: CASSLPGQGAYEQYF. The chain links TRBV5-4 to TRBJ2-7, with 11 bases aligning to TRBD1. The CDR3 contains 15 residues. J lost 2 bases, V lost 2 bases, and 3 bases had no gene match. In germline, CDR1 is SGHNT, CDR2 YYREEE (reference sequence).

This chain uses TRBV2 with TRBJ2-1; 10 nucleotides agree with TRBD2. The CDR3 is made up of 19 amino acids. Germline assignment: CDR1 SNHLY and CDR2 FYNNEI. J gave up 4 bases and V 3 bases, and 15 bases lay outside the gene matches. CDR3 DNA sequence: TGTGCCAGCAGTGATCGGGCGTGGAGCGGGAGGGCCCATTACAATGAGCAGTTCTTC. Its protein product is CASSDRAWSGRAHYNEQFF.

The chain combines TRBV30 with TRBJ2-7; 10 bases are a match to TRBD2. This CDR3 is 15 amino acids long. With 2 bases clipped from V and 3 bases from J, the junction kept 7 bases outside the gene matches. Germline V CDR1 and CDR2: GTSNPN, SVGIG (reference sequence). CDR3 residues: CAWSRAGGLGYEQYF. The CDR3 nucleotides are TGTGCCTGGAGTAGAGCGGGAGGGCTCGGCTACGAGCAGTACTTC.

This chain links TRBV15 with TRBJ2-7; TRBD1 might be the D (6 bases). The CDR3 spans 14 residues. V was cut by 0 bases and J by 9 bases, with 15 bases left in between. Germline loops: CDR1 LNHNV, CDR2 YYDKDF (reference sequence). The CDR3 nucleotides are TGTGCCACCAGCAGAGACCTGGCGGAAGGGGGGCAGTACTTC. This gives the protein CATSRDLAEGGQYF.

This clone was counted between two and nine times. The chain is built from TRBV15 and TRBJ2-7; 11 bases are a match to TRBD2. CDR3 length equals 15 residues. Looked up from germline, CDR1 is LNHNV and CDR2 is YYDKDF (reference sequence). V lost 3 bases, J lost 7 bases, and 8 bases stayed unmatched. The CDR3 DNA sequence: TGTGCCACCAGCAGTGCCCTAGCGGGAGGAAGGGAGCAGTACTTC. It is translated as CATSSALAGGREQYF.

The V gene is TRBV10-3, the J gene TRBJ2-7; 7 positions agree with TRBD2. Losses at the gene ends were 3 bases for V and 5 bases for J; bases not matched to a gene: 13. The CDR3 loop spans 16 amino acids. Looked up from germline, CDR1 is ENHRY and CDR2 is SYGVKD. The CDR3, as DNA: TGTGCCATCAGTGAATCCGCCGGCGGGAGCGTAGACGAGCAGTACTTC. Translated: CAISESAGGSVDEQYF.

This rearrangement joins TRBV19 to TRBJ2-5; the match to TRBD2 covers 15 bases. The CDR3 loop spans 17 amino acids. The germline gives CDR1 LNHDA, CDR2 SQIVND (reference sequence). Trimming at V came to 5 bases and at J to 4 bases, leaving 8 bases not matched to a gene. The CDR3 loop is CASSQGLAGGPVETQYF. DNA for the CDR3: TGTGCCAGTAGTCAAGGACTAGCGGGAGGGCCGGTAGAGACCCAGTACTTC.

This chain connects TRBV4-1 to TRBJ1-1; TRBD1 is a possible D gene (5 bases). Germline V CDR1 and CDR2: MGHRA, YSYEKL. Between the trimmed V and J ends, which lost 3 bases and 1 base, there was a span of 12 bases. This CDR3 is 15 amino acids long. DNA for the CDR3: TGCGCCAGCAGCCAGTCAGGGTTTAGGAACACTGAAGCTTTCTTT. Encoded protein: CASSQSGFRNTEAFF.

This clone appeared once. V and J are TRBV9 and TRBJ2-3; 11 nucleotides line up with TRBD2. The CDR3 totals 15 residues. V lost 2 bases to trimming and J lost 4 bases; unmatched junction nucleotides: 3. Germline V gives CDR1 SGDLS, CDR2 YYNGEE. CDR3 bases: TGTGCCAGCAGCGTTAGCGGGAGGGCCCCAGATACGCAGTATTTT. The encoded protein is CASSVSGRAPDTQYF.